The next 21 T cell receptor beta chains were all read from a single sample in a study of blood T cell repertoires in COVID-19. Some clones are missing from TCRdb's copy, which holds only in-frame ones; the method was immunoSEQ multiplex PCR. The data contain over 250,000 clones, 85% to 90% of them singletons. The sample taken for sequencing was PBMCs or T cells enriched from blood (not recorded which). These receptors all stem from a woman aged 18-35 years who had recovered from COVID-19.

The chain has TRBV27 and TRBJ2-7; 9 nucleotides align to TRBD2. This CDR3 is built from 14 residues. The trim removed 7 bases at V and 4 bases at J, leaving 8 bases unmatched. In germline, CDR1 is MNHEY, CDR2 SMNVEV (reference sequence). The CDR3 region is CASTKLAGNYEQYF. The CDR3 coding sequence is TGTGCCAGCACCAAGCTAGCGGGGAATTACGAGCAGTACTTC.

The chain employs TRBV11-2 and TRBJ1-1; possible D gene TRBD1, 6 bases. Per the germline V gene, CDR1 is SGHAT and CDR2 is FQNNGV. Trimming took off 2 bases at V and 1 base at J, with 14 bases between the two ends. The CDR3 is made up of 16 amino acids. CDR3 protein: CASSLKGRQENTEAFF. The CDR3, as DNA: TGTGCCAGCAGCTTAAAGGGCAGACAGGAGAACACTGAAGCTTTCTTT.

CDR3 nucleotide sequence: TGCGTCGGACAGGGTGAAAACATTCAGTACTTC. Translating gives CVGQGENIQYF. This rearrangement joins TRBV20-1 to TRBJ2-4; 8 bases are shared with TRBD1. Germline lookup yields CDR1 DFQATT and CDR2 SNEGSKA (reference sequence). This CDR3 has 11 amino acids.

The CDR3, as DNA: TGTGCCAGCAGCTTCCTAGGTGACTACGAGCAGTACTTC. Encoded protein: CASSFLGDYEQYF. V usage is TRBV7-8 and J usage is TRBJ2-7; D unclear. The CDR3 totals 13 residues. CDR1 SGHVS and CDR2 FQNEAQ come from the germline V gene. V lost 3 bases, J lost 3 bases, and 9 bases lay in between.

The J gene is TRBJ2-7, the V gene TRBV11-2; 7 bases are shared with TRBD2. The CDR3 spans 16 residues. Germline V gene sequence: CDR1 SGHAT, CDR2 FQNNGV. V lost 2 bases to trimming and J lost 2 bases; unmatched junction nucleotides: 9. CDR3 in DNA: TGTGCCAGCAGCTTAAGGGGCGGCGGGGGTGCCTACGAGCAGTACTTC. Translating gives CASSLRGGGGAYEQYF. The full variable domain, its missing parts supplied by reference TRBV11-2 and TRBJ2-7, is EAGVAQSPRYKIIEKRQSVAFWCNPISGHATLYWYQQILGQGPKLLIQFQNNGVVDDSQLPKDRFSAERLKGVDSTLKIQPAKLEDSAVYLCASSLRGGGGAYEQYFGPGTRLTVT.

The chain employs TRBV7-3 and TRBJ2-3; 8 nucleotides agree with TRBD2. The germline CDR1 and CDR2 sequences are SGHTA and FQGTGA. This CDR3 spans 15 amino acids. V was clipped by 5 bases and J by 2 bases; unmatched bases: 6. CDR3 DNA: TGTGCCAGCAGCCGAAGCGGGGGACTCACAGATACGCAGTATTTT. Its translation: CASSRSGGLTDTQYF.

This chain joins TRBV4-1 and TRBJ2-5, with 7 bases lining up with TRBD2. The V gene end was trimmed by 4 bases and the J gene end by 5 bases; junction bases not matched to a gene: 4. Germline CDR1 MGHRA, CDR2 YSYEKL. The CDR3 runs 13 residues. The CDR3 nucleotides read TGCGCCAGCAGCCCAAGGGGAGGGGAGACCCAGTACTTC. This encodes CASSPRGGETQYF.

This rearrangement joins TRBV2 to TRBJ2-7, with a weak D call TRBD1 (5 bases). This CDR3 region has 12 residues. V gave up 2 bases and J gave up 5 bases, with 7 bases separating them. Germline CDR1 reads SNHLY; CDR2 reads FYNNEI. Here the CDR3 DNA reads TGTGCCAGCAGTGAAAGGGGCGACGAGCAGTACTTC. Protein: CASSERGDEQYF. Based on the CDR3 plus reference TRBV2 and TRBJ2-7, the full variable domain is EPEVTQTPSHQVTQMGQEVILRCVPISNHLYFYWYRQILGQKVEFLVSFYNNEISEKSEIFDDQFSVERPDGSNFTLKIRSTKLEDSAMYFCASSERGDEQYFGPGTRLTVT.

J is TRBJ1-1 and V is TRBV28; D is perhaps TRBD1 (5 bases). Germline-derived CDR1 and CDR2 are MDHEN and SYDVKM. The CDR3 is 17 residues long. V dropped 2 bases and J dropped 4 bases, with 20 bases sitting between them. The DNA for the CDR3 is TGTGCCAGCAGTTTAAGGAATACCGGACACTGGATCACTGAAGCTTTCTTT. This translates into CASSLRNTGHWITEAFF.

The chain combines TRBV9 with TRBJ2-5, with 11 bases matching TRBD2. Germline V gene sequence: CDR1 SGDLS, CDR2 YYNGEE. Trimming cost V 0 bases and J 3 bases; bases outside gene matches: 7. CDR3 size: 17 residues. The CDR3 sequence: CASSVDLAGGSKETQYF. The CDR3 nucleotides read TGTGCCAGCAGCGTAGATCTAGCGGGGGGATCCAAAGAGACCCAGTACTTC.

The chain couples TRBV5-4 to TRBJ2-1; D ambiguous. This CDR3 region has 15 residues. The germline CDR1 and CDR2 sequences are SGHNT and YYREEE (reference sequence). Trimming left V 3 bases short and J 0 bases short, with 10 bases between. CDR3 DNA sequence: TGTGCCAGCAGCTCCGACTCGTCCTCCTACAATGAGCAGTTCTTC. It yields the protein CASSSDSSSYNEQFF.

This clone was detected once. This chain joins TRBV5-1 and TRBJ1-5; no clear D. The germline gives CDR1 SGHRS, CDR2 YFSETQ. V lost 5 bases to trimming and J lost 5 bases, with 8 bases between them. The CDR3 runs 12 residues. The CDR3 DNA sequence: TGCGCCAGCAGAGACGGAGATCAGCCCCAGCATTTT. It yields the protein CASRDGDQPQHF. Supplemented by reference TRBV5-1 and TRBJ1-5, the full variable domain reads KAGVTQTPRYLIKTRGQQVTLSCSPISGHRSVSWYQQTPGQGLQFLFEYFSETQRNKGNFPGRFSGRQFSNSRSEMNVSTLELGDSALYLCASRDGDQPQHFGDGTRLSIL.

This chain connects TRBV24-1 to TRBJ1-2, with TRBD1 matching 9 bases. V lost 3 bases and J lost 7; bases outside the gene matches: 8. The CDR3 runs 15 residues. Per germline, CDR1 KGHDR and CDR2 SFDVKD. The CDR3 sequence: CATSDGLGQGGGYTF. The CDR3 coding sequence is TGTGCCACCAGTGATGGATTGGGACAGGGAGGTGGCTACACCTTC.

The rearrangement joins TRBV11-2 to TRBJ1-4; D gene ambiguous. The CDR3 loop spans 13 amino acids. V was pared by 5 bases and J by 7 bases, with 11 bases between. Per germline, CDR1 SGHAT and CDR2 FQNNGV. CDR3 in amino acids: CASSPSTGEKLFF. In DNA form, the CDR3 reads TGTGCCAGCAGCCCCAGCACGGGTGAAAAACTGTTTTTT.

This chain uses TRBV29-1 with TRBJ1-2; 7 positions match TRBD1. Germline-derived CDR1 and CDR2 are SQVTM and ANQGSEA. This CDR3 is built from 12 residues. In DNA form, the CDR3 reads TGCGGCGCGGGACAGTCTAACTATGGCTACACCTTC. It translates to CGAGQSNYGYTF. The whole variable domain, filled in from reference TRBV29-1 and TRBJ1-2, reads SAVISQKPSRDICQRGTSLTIQCQVDSQVTMMFWYRQQPGQSLTLIATANQGSEATYESGFVIDKFPISRPNLTFSTLTVSNMSPEDSSIYLCGAGQSNYGYTFGSGTRLTVV.

The chain is built from TRBV2 and TRBJ1-4, with a tentative D call TRBD1 (6 bases). CDR1 is SNHLY, CDR2 FYNNEI, per germline. V lost 4 bases, J lost 3 bases, and 9 bases lay in between. The CDR3 is made up of 14 amino acids. CDR3 protein: CASSGAGANEKLFF. The CDR3 nucleotides read TGTGCCAGCAGTGGGGCAGGGGCTAATGAAAAACTGTTTTTT.

The rearrangement links TRBV4-1 to TRBJ2-2; D unresolved. In germline, CDR1 is MGHRA, CDR2 YSYEKL. The CDR3 has 13 residues. Trimming took off 2 bases at V and 6 bases at J, with 7 bases between the two ends. CDR3 sequence reads: CASSQYGPGELFF. The CDR3 DNA reads TGCGCCAGCAGCCAATATGGCCCCGGGGAGCTGTTTTTT.

This chain joins TRBV20-1 and TRBJ1-1; D unclear. CDR1 and CDR2 from the germline V gene are DFQATT and SNEGSKA (reference sequence). The CDR3 loop spans 13 amino acids. Trimming cost V 3 bases and J 1 base, with 9 bases left between them. The CDR3 spells CSASWATNTEAFF. The DNA of the CDR3 is TGCAGTGCTAGTTGGGCGACGAACACTGAAGCTTTCTTT.

V usage is TRBV6-5 and J usage is TRBJ2-2; tentatively, D is TRBD1 (5 bases). Germline CDR1 is MNHEY and CDR2 is SVGAGI. Trimming took 7 bases from V and 1 from J, leaving 13 bases between them. The length of the CDR3 is 15 residues. The DNA of the CDR3 is TGTGCCAGCATCTTCGACAGACTGAACACCGGGGAGCTGTTTTTT. Protein product: CASIFDRLNTGELFF.

This chain joins TRBV9 and TRBJ2-3, with D maybe TRBD2 (6 bases). The CDR3 has 15 amino acids. V dropped 0 bases and J dropped 2 bases, with 10 bases sitting between them. Germline V lookup: CDR1 SGDLS, CDR2 YYNGEE. CDR3 region: CASSVGLGNTDTQYF. CDR3 bases: TGTGCCAGCAGCGTAGGACTAGGGAACACAGATACGCAGTATTTT.

The CDR3 reads CASSGQGSDEQYF. For the CDR3, the DNA is TGCGCCAGCAGCGGACAGGGTTCCGACGAGCAGTACTTC. This rearrangement joins TRBV4-1 to TRBJ2-7; 8 bases line up with TRBD1. Germline V gene data show CDR1 as MGHRA and CDR2 as YSYEKL. With V trimmed by 5 bases and J by 5 bases, 5 bases remained unmatched. The CDR3 is 13 residues long.